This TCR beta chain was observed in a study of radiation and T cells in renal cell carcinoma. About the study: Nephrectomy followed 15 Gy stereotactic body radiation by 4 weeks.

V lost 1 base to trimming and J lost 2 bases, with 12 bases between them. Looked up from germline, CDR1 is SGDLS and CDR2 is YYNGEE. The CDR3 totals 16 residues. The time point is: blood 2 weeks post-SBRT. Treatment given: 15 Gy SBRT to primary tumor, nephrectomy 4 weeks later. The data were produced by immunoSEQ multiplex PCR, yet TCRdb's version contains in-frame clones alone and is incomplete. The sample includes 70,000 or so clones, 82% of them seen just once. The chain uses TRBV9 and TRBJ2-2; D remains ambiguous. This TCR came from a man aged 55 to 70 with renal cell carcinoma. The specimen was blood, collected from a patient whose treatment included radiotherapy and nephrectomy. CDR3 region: CASSVRLEINTGELFF. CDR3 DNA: TGTGCCAGCAGCGTACGGCTAGAAATTAACACCGGGGAGCTGTTTTTT.